This T cell receptor beta chain was sequenced in a study of T-cell memory formation after mild COVID-19. TCRdb ran MiXCR on the 5' RACE reads and lists one entry per CDR3 protein. This sample has about 440,000 distinct CDR3 sequences, with 15% to 25% found just once. The CDR3 spans 16 residues. Germline V gives CDR1 SGHTA, CDR2 FQGNSA. Losses at the gene ends were 3 bases for V and 5 bases for J; bases not matched to a gene: 8. The source of this sequence is an adult woman who had mild COVID-19 (a few samples of this study predate the infection). Cell type and time point are not known. The chain has TRBV7-2 and TRBJ1-4, with 8 bases matching TRBD1. The sequenced sample consisted of PBMCs or a T cell subset sorted from them (not recorded which). The CDR3 sequence is CASSFDRTGSNEKLFF. The CDR3 nucleotides read TGTGCCAGCAGCTTCGATCGGACAGGGAGCAATGAAAAACTGTTTTTT.